The subject of this entry is one T cell receptor beta chain. Its antigen remains unknown. These data belong to a study of identical twins. Study-wide findings and caveats: Surplus twin overlap in beta out-of-frame sequences was less pronounced. Models predicted less out-of-frame TCR alpha sharing in monozygotic twins than was found.

The CDR3 consists of 16 residues. Germline V gene data show CDR1 as SGHDT and CDR2 as YYEEEE. Trimming left V 3 bases short and J 1 base short, with 13 bases between. TCRdb processed the 5' RACE reads anew with MiXCR; each CDR3 protein has one entry. Of some 730,000 distinct CDR3 sequences in the sample, 15% to 20% were seen once. The same sample was also used in a study of T cells expressing NK-cell markers. That work contributes: A range of about 1.0-8% of CD8+ T cells consisted of dominant NKG2C+ clonotypes in 5 to 7 donors. HCMV specificity was not established for the expanded NKG2C+ T cell clones.

This receptor was identified in a woman between 18 and 30 years old in good health. Sequenced sample: PBMCs. The chain joins TRBV5-6 to TRBJ2-2; D tentatively fits TRBD1 or TRBD2 (5 bases each). The CDR3 reads CASSWGTGRNTGELFF. The CDR3 nucleotides read TGTGCCAGCAGCTGGGGGACGGGACGGAACACCGGGGAGCTGTTTTTT.